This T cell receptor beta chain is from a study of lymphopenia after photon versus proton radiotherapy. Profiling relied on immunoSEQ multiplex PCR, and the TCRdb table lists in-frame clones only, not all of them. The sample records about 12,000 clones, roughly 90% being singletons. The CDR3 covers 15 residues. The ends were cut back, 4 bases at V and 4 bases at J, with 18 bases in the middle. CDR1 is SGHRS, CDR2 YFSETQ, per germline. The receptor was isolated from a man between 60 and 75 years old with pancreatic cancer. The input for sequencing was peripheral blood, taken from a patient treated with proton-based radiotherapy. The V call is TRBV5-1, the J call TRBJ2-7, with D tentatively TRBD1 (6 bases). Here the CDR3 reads CASSKDRTKAYEQYF. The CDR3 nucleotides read TGCGCCAGCAGCAAAGACAGGACGAAAGCTTACGAGCAGTACTTC.